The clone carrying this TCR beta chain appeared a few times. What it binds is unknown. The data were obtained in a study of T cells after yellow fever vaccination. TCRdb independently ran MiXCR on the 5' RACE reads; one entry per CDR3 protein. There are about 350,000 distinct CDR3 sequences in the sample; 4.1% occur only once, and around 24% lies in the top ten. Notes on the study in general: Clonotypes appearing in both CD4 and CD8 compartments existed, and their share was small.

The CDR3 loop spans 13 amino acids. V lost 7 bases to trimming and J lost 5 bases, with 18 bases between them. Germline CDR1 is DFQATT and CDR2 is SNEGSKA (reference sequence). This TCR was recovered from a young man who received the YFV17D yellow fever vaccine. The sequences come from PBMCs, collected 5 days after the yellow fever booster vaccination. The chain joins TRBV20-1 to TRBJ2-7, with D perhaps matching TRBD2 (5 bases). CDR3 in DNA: TGCAGTGTAACGGGATCGGGTGCGAACGAGCAGTACTTC. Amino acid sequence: CSVTGSGANEQYF.